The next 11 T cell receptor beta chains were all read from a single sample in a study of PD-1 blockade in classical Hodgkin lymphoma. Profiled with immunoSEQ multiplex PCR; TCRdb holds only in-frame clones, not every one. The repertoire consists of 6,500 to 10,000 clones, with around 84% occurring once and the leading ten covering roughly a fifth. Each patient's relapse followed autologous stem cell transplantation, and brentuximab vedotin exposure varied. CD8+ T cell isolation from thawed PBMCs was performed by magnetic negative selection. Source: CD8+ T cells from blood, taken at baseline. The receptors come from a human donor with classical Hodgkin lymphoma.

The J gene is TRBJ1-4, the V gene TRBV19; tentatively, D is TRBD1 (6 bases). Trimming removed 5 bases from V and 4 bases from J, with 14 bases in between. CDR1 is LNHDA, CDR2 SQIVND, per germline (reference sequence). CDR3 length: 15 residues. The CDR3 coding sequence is TGTGCCAGTAGTGCCCGGGGGGCCTTTAATGAAAAACTGTTTTTT. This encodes CASSARGAFNEKLFF.

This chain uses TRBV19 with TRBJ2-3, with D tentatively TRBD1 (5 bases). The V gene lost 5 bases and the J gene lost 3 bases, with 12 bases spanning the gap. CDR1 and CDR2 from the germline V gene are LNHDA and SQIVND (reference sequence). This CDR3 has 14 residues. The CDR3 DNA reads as TGTGCCAGTAGTGCCCGACAGAGTACAGATACGCAGTATTTT. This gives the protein CASSARQSTDTQYF.

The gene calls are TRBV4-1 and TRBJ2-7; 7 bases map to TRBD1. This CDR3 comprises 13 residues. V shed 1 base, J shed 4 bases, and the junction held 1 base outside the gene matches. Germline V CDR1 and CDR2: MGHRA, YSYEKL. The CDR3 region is CASSQVQGYEQYF. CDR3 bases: TGCGCCAGCAGCCAAGTACAGGGGTACGAGCAGTACTTC.

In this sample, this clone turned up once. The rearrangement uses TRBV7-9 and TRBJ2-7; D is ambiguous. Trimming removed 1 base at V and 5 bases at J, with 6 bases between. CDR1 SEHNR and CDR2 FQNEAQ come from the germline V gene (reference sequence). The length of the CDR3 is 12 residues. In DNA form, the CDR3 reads TGTGCCAGCAGCTTAGTATACGACGAGCAGTACTTC. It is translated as CASSLVYDEQYF. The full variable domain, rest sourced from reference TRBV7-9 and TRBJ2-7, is DTGVSQNPRHKITKRGQNVTFRCDPISEHNRLYWYRQTLGQGPEFLTYFQNEAQLEKSRLLSDRFSAERPKGSFSTLEIQRTEQGDSAMYLCASSLVYDEQYFGPGTRLTVT.

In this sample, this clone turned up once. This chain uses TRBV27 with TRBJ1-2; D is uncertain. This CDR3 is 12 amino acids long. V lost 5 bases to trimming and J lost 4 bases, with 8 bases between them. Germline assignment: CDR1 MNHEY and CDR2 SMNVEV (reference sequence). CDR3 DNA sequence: TGTGCCAGCAGTCCTCGGGGCTATGGCTACACCTTC. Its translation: CASSPRGYGYTF.

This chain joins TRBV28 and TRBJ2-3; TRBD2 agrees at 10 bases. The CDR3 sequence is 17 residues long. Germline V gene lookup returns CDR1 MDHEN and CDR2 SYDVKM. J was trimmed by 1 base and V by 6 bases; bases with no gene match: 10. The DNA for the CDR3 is TGTGCCAGCAGCCACCACCACCTAGCGGGAGGCACAGATACGCAGTATTTT. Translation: CASSHHHLAGGTDTQYF.

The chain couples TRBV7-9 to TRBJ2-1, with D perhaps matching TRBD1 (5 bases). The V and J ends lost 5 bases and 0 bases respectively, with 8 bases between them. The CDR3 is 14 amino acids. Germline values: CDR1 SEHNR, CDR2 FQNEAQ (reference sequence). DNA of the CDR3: TGTGCCAGCAGCAGGGGAAGCTCCTACAATGAGCAGTTCTTC. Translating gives CASSRGSSYNEQFF. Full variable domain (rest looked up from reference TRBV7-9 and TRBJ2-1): DTGVSQNPRHKITKRGQNVTFRCDPISEHNRLYWYRQTLGQGPEFLTYFQNEAQLEKSRLLSDRFSAERPKGSFSTLEIQRTEQGDSAMYLCASSRGSSYNEQFFGPGTRLTVL.

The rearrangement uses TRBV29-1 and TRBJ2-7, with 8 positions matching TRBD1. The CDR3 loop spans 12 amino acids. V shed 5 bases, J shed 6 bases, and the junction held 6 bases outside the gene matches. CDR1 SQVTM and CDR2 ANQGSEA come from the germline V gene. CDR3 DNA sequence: TGCAGCGTTCTGACAGGGGTTTCCGAGCAGTACTTC. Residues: CSVLTGVSEQYF.

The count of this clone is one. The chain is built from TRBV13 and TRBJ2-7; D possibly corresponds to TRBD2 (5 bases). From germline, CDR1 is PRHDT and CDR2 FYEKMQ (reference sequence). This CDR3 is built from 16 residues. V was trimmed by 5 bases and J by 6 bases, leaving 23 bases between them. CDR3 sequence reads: CASSTRKDHATAEQYF. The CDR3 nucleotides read TGTGCCAGCAGCACTAGAAAGGACCACGCAACGGCCGAGCAGTACTTC.

CDR3 sequence: CASSERQGPGELFF. The CDR3 region has the DNA TGTGCCAGCAGTGAACGACAGGGGCCCGGGGAGCTGTTTTTT. The chain is built from TRBV25-1 and TRBJ2-2; 8 nucleotides line up with TRBD1. V was pared by 2 bases and J by 6 bases, with 2 bases of the junction left unmatched. The CDR3 extends over 14 amino acids. Germline assignment: CDR1 MGHDK and CDR2 SYGVNS. The entire variable domain, with the rest obtained from reference TRBV25-1 and TRBJ2-2, is as follows: EADIYQTPRYLVIGTGKKITLECSQTMGHDKMYWYQQDPGMELHLIHYSYGVNSTEKGDLSSESTVSRIRTEHFPLTLESARPSHTSQYLCASSERQGPGELFFGEGSRLTVL.

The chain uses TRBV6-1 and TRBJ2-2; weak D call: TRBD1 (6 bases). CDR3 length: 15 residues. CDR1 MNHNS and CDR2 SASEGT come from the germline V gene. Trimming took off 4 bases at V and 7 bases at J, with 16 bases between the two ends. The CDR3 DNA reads TGTGCCAGCAGTGCCAACAGGGATTCGGTCGGGGAGCTGTTTTTT. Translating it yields CASSANRDSVGELFF.